Listed below are T cell receptor beta chains from one sample, sequenced in a study of cytomegalovirus exposure and HLA in healthy donors. The assay was immunoSEQ multiplex PCR, and TCRdb's table has in-frame clones only and misses some. The sample comprises about 140,000 clones, approximately 82% of which are singletons, and around 3.2% rests with the top ten. The sample comprised PBMCs. The origin of the receptors is a man aged 35 to 55 in good health and CMV-seronegative. The CDR3 runs from the conserved cysteine through the conserved F or W. D genes are given only for firm matches. Only part of the rows carry a size: once, few, many, or a class if the clone is expanded.

TRBJ1-1	few	TRBD1	TRBV2	CASSVGQGVTEAFF	TGTGCCAGCAGTGTGGGACAGGGGGTCACTGAAGCTTTCTTT
TRBJ2-5	-	TRBD1	TRBV6-1	CASRDRAQGETQYF	TGTGCCAGCCGCGACAGGGCCCAGGGGGAGACCCAGTACTTC
TRBJ2-6	once	TRBD1	TRBV19	CASRFRMGQDYSGANVLTF	TGTGCCAGTAGATTTCGGATGGGACAGGACTACTCTGGGGCCAACGTCCTGACTTTC
TRBJ2-7	once	TRBD2	TRBV29-1	CSVGKRGAAYEQYF	TGCAGCGTTGGTAAGCGGGGGGCCGCCTACGAGCAGTACTTC
TRBJ1-5	few	-	TRBV6-5	CASSSGFVANQPQHF	TGTGCCAGCAGCTCCGGGTTCGTCGCAAATCAGCCCCAGCATTTT
TRBJ1-2	-	-	TRBV6-1	CASSERPGTYGYTF	TGTGCCAGCAGTGAAAGGCCGGGGACTTATGGCTACACCTTC
TRBJ1-3	few	-	TRBV7-2	CASSLVGWDSANTIYF	TGTGCCAGCAGCTTAGTTGGTTGGGACTCGGCGAACACCATATATTTT
TRBJ1-3	few	TRBD1	TRBV6-6	CASSSPDRSSGNTIYF	TGTGCCAGCAGTTCCCCGGACAGGAGCTCTGGAAACACCATATATTTT
TRBJ2-2	once	TRBD1	TRBV27	CASRTGGNTGELFF	TGTGCCAGTCGGACAGGGGGCAATACCGGGGAGCTGTTTTTT
TRBJ1-1	-	TRBD1	TRBV27	CASSLGTGDTEAFF	TGTGCCAGCAGTTTGGGGACAGGGGACACTGAAGCTTTCTTT
TRBJ2-1	-	TRBD1	TRBV7-6	CASSFLRTGTDYNEQFF	TGTGCCAGCAGCTTCCTGCGGACCGGGACAGATTACAATGAGCAGTTCTTC
TRBJ1-5	-	-	TRBV7-2	CASSLSYQPQHF	TGTGCCAGCAGCTTATCGTATCAGCCCCAGCATTTT
TRBJ1-1	-	-	TRBV9	CASSVMYRYMNTEAFF	TGTGCCAGCAGCGTAATGTACAGGTACATGAACACTGAAGCTTTCTTT
TRBJ1-6	-	-	TRBV27	CASSLKTRVTAYNSPLHF	TGTGCCAGCAGTTTAAAGACCCGGGTAACGGCCTATAATTCACCCCTCCACTTT
TRBJ1-2	once	-	TRBV9	CASSGASARYGYTF	TGTGCCAGCAGCGGGGCTTCGGCCCGCTATGGCTACACCTTC
TRBJ1-2	-	-	TRBV9	CASSVRPGTQNYGYTF	TGTGCCAGCAGCGTCCGTCCCGGGACACAAAACTATGGCTACACCTTC
TRBJ2-1	-	-	TRBV18	CASSPQRSYNEQFF	TGTGCCAGCTCACCCCAGCGCTCCTACAATGAGCAGTTCTTC
TRBJ2-5	-	-	TRBV5-1	CASSLGLSPIQETQYF	TGCGCCAGCAGCTTGGGTCTATCTCCAATCCAAGAGACCCAGTACTTC
TRBJ1-1	-	-	TRBV4-1	CASSQGFEGTTEAFF	TGCGCCAGCAGCCAAGGCTTCGAGGGAACCACTGAAGCTTTCTTT
TRBJ1-1	-	-	TRBV5-1	CASSEPGQDTEAFF	TGCGCCAGCTCCGAACCGGGACAAGACACTGAAGCTTTCTTT
TRBJ2-1	few	TRBD2	TRBV5-1	CASSLAGGGGPGEQFF	TGCGCCAGCAGCTTGGCCGGCGGGGGGGGTCCAGGTGAGCAGTTCTTC
TRBJ1-2	-	-	TRBV27	CASSFGSGHKNYGYTF	TGTGCCAGCAGTTTCGGATCGGGACATAAGAACTATGGCTACACCTTC
TRBJ2-3	-	-	TRBV9	CASSVDPLGSTDTQYF	TGTGCCAGCAGCGTAGACCCACTAGGAAGCACAGATACGCAGTATTTT
TRBJ2-5	-	-	TRBV5-6	CASSRPNDWSQETQYF	TGTGCCAGCAGCCGCCCCAATGACTGGTCACAAGAGACCCAGTACTTC
TRBJ1-1	-	-	TRBV28	CASSSQMNTEAFF	TGTGCCAGCAGTTCCCAGATGAACACTGAAGCTTTCTTT
TRBJ1-2	-	-	TRBV4-2	CASSQVGEANYGYTF	TGTGCCAGCAGCCAAGTAGGGGAAGCTAACTATGGCTACACCTTC
TRBJ1-5	-	-	TRBV19	CASNPRAGTFGSHQPQHF	TGTGCCAGTAACCCAAGGGCGGGGACCTTTGGGAGTCATCAGCCCCAGCATTTT
TRBJ2-2	-	-	TRBV15	CATSPVRSGTGELFF	TGTGCCACCAGCCCAGTGAGGTCCGGGACCGGGGAGCTGTTTTTT